A selection of T cell receptor beta chains follows, all from one sample in a study of blood T cells in healthy people across ages. TCRdb re-called the 5' RACE reads with MiXCR, one entry per CDR3 protein. The sample includes around 500,000 distinct CDR3 sequences, about 25% of them seen just once. These data were likewise used in another study, on T cells of mothers and their children.

The specimen was blood. The receptors come from a boy under 10 years old in good health. CDR3s leave out the opening cysteine and the closing phenylalanine or tryptophan.

v_gene,CDR3aa
TRBV27,ASSLSRGRNYGYT
TRBV7-6,ASSLGGTNDQPQH
TRBV5-1,ASREVHTGELF
TRBV2,ASRQTGGFEAF
TRBV5-5,ASSLSATEGTEAF
TRBV30,AWSVFKQSAGGEEQY
TRBV4-3,ASSQDIPRVSGHNEQF
TRBV14,ASSQDPKNIQY
TRBV3-1,ASSPHGSGNTIY
TRBV30,AWKAAGVNTGELF
TRBV5-1,ASSLQQPQETQY
TRBV6-6,ASSSLGLGTGELF